These 15 T cell receptor beta chains came from one sample sequenced in a study of T cells in women clearing cervical HPV infection. TCRdb keeps only in-frame clones here, not all; method: immunoSEQ multiplex PCR. The sample data list tens of thousands of clones. The sequenced sample consisted of blood buffy coat. These receptors all stem from a woman between 18 and 75 years old with a cervical HPV16 infection that either progressed to CIN3+ or cleared (not recorded which).

On this clone: The read terminates 3 residues before the CDR3 end, so the remaining end is supplied by the germline J gene. The J gene is TRBJ2-7, the V gene TRBV29-1; 9 bases fit TRBD1. The germline V gene encodes CDR1 SQVTM and CDR2 ANQGSEA. The V segment lost 6 bases and the J segment 6 bases; nucleotides outside the gene matches: 3. This CDR3 is built from 11 residues. The CDR3 region is CSVQQGAEQYF. The CDR3 DNA, read in part, is TGCAGCGTCCAACAGGGGGCCGAG.

Remarks on this clone: Read sequence stops 3 residues before the CDR3 end, and the germline J gene provides the missing end. J is TRBJ1-5 and V is TRBV19; 9 bases fit TRBD1. Germline trimming cut 2 bases from V and 3 bases from J; bases unmatched to any gene: 5. Per the germline V gene, CDR1 is LNHDA and CDR2 is SQIVND (reference sequence). This CDR3 is 16 amino acids long. Partial CDR3 DNA: TGTGCCAGTAGTATACGGGGGACAGGGTACAATCAGCCC. This translates into CASSIRGTGYNQP. The full CDR3 protein is CASSIRGTGYNQPQHF.

As for this clone: The sequence runs out 3 residues before the end of the CDR3; the remainder is reconstructed from the germline J gene. The chain combines TRBV18 with TRBJ2-3; 7 positions agree with TRBD1. Looked up from germline, CDR1 is KGHSH and CDR2 is LQKENI. V gave up 3 bases and J gave up 4 bases; unmatched junction bases: 10. The CDR3 extends over 16 amino acids. Incomplete CDR3 DNA: TGTGCCAGCTCACCTTTCGGACAGGATCTTTCAGATACG. Translating it yields CASSPFGQDLSDT. The full CDR3 protein is CASSPFGQDLSDTQYF.

Regarding this clone: The CDR3 is cut off 3 residues early in the read; its end comes from the germline J gene. The chain combines TRBV19 with TRBJ2-7; a weak D match, TRBD2 (6 bases). Germline V gene lookup returns CDR1 LNHDA and CDR2 SQIVND (reference sequence). Trimming stripped 11 bases from V and 2 bases from J, with 19 bases between. This CDR3 region has 14 residues. The covered CDR3 bases are TGTGCCTCCACCTCGGGGGTCCCTCCCTACGAG. Translated, it gives CASTSGVPPYE. The full CDR3 reads CASTSGVPPYEQYF.

About this clone itself: The read terminates 3 residues before the CDR3 end, so the remaining end is supplied by the germline J gene. The rearrangement links TRBV19 to TRBJ2-3, with TRBD1 matching over 12 bases. The CDR3 runs 17 residues. Looked up from germline, CDR1 is LNHDA and CDR2 is SQIVND (reference sequence). The CDR3 sequence: CASSAGTGGAGNQPQYF. Incomplete CDR3 DNA: TGTGCCAGTAGTGCGGGGACAGGGGGCGCGGGCAATCAGCCG.

A word on this clone: The read finishes 3 residues shy of the CDR3 end, and the germline J gene is used to complete it. This sequence joins TRBV6-1 and TRBJ2-1; a weak D match, TRBD1 (6 bases). Germline CDR1 MNHNS, CDR2 SASEGT. The CDR3 runs 15 residues. Trimming removed 4 bases at V and 6 bases at J, with 16 bases between. The DNA read from the CDR3 is TGTGCCAGCAGTGTCCCGGGACAAGGGGGCAATGAG. This sequence encodes CASSVPGQGGNE. The entire CDR3 protein reads CASSVPGQGGNEQFF.

CDR3: CASSRQGSREQYF. CDR3 bases read: TGTGCCAGCTCACGACAGGGATCCCGCGAG. The rearrangement joins TRBV18 to TRBJ2-7, with 7 bases lining up with TRBD1. Coverage ceases 3 residues before the CDR3 finishes, and the germline J gene fills in the end. V dropped 4 bases and J dropped 6; count of bases not matched to a gene: 6. CDR1 and CDR2 (germline): KGHSH, LQKENI. The CDR3 is 13 amino acids.

In regard to this clone: The read comes to an end 3 residues before the CDR3 does, leaving the germline J gene to fill in the end. The chain employs TRBV7-2 and TRBJ2-3, with 7 bases fitting TRBD2. The V segment lost 7 bases and the J segment 3 bases; nucleotides outside the gene matches: 10. Germline V gene lookup returns CDR1 SGHTA and CDR2 FQGNSA. This CDR3 has 15 amino acids. CDR3 DNA, as far as it was read: TGTGCCAGCACCCCGGGCGGGGGACGTACAGATACG. As protein: CASTPGGGRTDT. The complete CDR3 protein is CASTPGGGRTDTQYF.

About this clone: The read ends 3 residues before the CDR3 terminus; that terminus is restored from the germline J gene. The V and J genes are TRBV18 and TRBJ1-6; 8 bases fit TRBD1. Germline assignment: CDR1 KGHSH and CDR2 LQKENI. The CDR3 length is 17 residues. V was pared by 5 bases and J by 7 bases, with 13 bases of the junction left unmatched. The part of the CDR3 DNA that was read is TGTGCCAGCTCATTTGGACAGGGCAAATGGAGCAATTCACCC. Amino acids: CASSFGQGKWSNSP. The whole CDR3 protein reads CASSFGQGKWSNSPLHF.

A remark on this clone: Read coverage stops 3 residues before the CDR3 terminus; the germline J gene supplies the remainder. The J gene is TRBJ1-2, the V gene TRBV7-9; 7 bases fit TRBD1. CDR1 and CDR2 from the germline V gene are SEHNR and FQNEAQ (reference sequence). CDR3 size: 13 residues. The CDR3 bases that were read are TGTGCCAGCAGCTGGGGACAGTCCTACGAC. Translation: CASSWGQSYD. The complete CDR3 reads CASSWGQSYDYTF.

Concerning this clone: With the read ending 3 residues before the CDR3 end, the germline J gene is used to fill in that end. The rearrangement joins TRBV5-4 to TRBJ2-3; D is perhaps TRBD2 (5 bases). CDR3 length: 16 amino acids. Between the trimmed V and J ends, which lost 3 bases and 1 base, there was a span of 15 bases. The germline V gene has CDR1 SGHNT and CDR2 YYREEE (reference sequence). The CDR3 sequence is CASSWRTLRGTDTQYF. The CDR3 DNA, read in part, is TGTGCCAGCAGCTGGCGTACACTGCGGGGCACAGATACG.

Comments on this clone: The read finishes 3 residues shy of the CDR3 end, and the germline J gene is used to complete it. V and J are TRBV2 and TRBJ2-1; a possible D gene is TRBD2 (6 bases). There are 13 residues in the CDR3. CDR1 and CDR2 from the germline V gene are SNHLY and FYNNEI. The V gene lost 7 bases and the J gene lost 4 bases, with 11 bases spanning the gap. Partial CDR3 DNA: TGTGCCAGCAAGGTTAGCGGATACAATGAG. Its translation is CASKVSGYNE. Given in full, the CDR3 is CASKVSGYNEQFF.

Remarks on this clone: The read ends 3 residues shy of where the CDR3 ends; the end is completed using the germline J gene. The J gene is TRBJ1-2, the V gene TRBV7-9; TRBD1 aligns across 8 bases. The CDR3 sequence is 14 residues long. Germline CDR1 and CDR2: SEHNR and FQNEAQ (reference sequence). The covered CDR3 bases are TGTGCCAGCTGTCCGGACAGGGTATCCTACGAC. Its protein is CASCPDRVSYD. In full, the CDR3 is CASCPDRVSYDYTF.

As to this clone: The read ends 3 residues early relative to the CDR3; the germline J gene fills the gap. The V gene is TRBV5-4, the J gene TRBJ2-5, with 9 bases lining up with TRBD2. Germline values: CDR1 SGHNT, CDR2 YYREEE (reference sequence). This CDR3 is 16 amino acids long. J was trimmed by 3 bases and V by 0 bases; bases with no gene match: 6. The CDR3 protein is CASSLAFGGGEETQYF. CDR3 bases read: TGTGCCAGCAGCTTGGCCTTCGGCGGGGGGGAAGAGACC.

To note about this clone: From the germline J gene comes the end of the CDR3, since the read stops 3 residues before it. This chain connects TRBV14 to TRBJ2-2; unclear D gene. The germline gives CDR1 SGHDN, CDR2 FVKESK. The CDR3 loop spans 15 amino acids. CDR3 amino acids: CASSQLRVLDEKLFF. CDR3 DNA, as far as it was read: TGTGCCAGCAGCCAATTAAGGGTTTTGGATGAAAAG. Full variable domain (rest looked up from reference TRBV14 and TRBJ2-2): EAGVTQFPSHSVIEKGQTVTLRCDPISGHDNLYWYRRVMGKEIKFLLHFVKESKQDESGMPNNRFLAERTGGTYSTLKVQPAELEDSGVYFCASSQLRVLDEKLFFGEGSRLTVL.